This T cell receptor beta chain is from a study of beta chain features in type 1 diabetes. Researchers reported sorting CD4+ naive, central memory, regulatory and stem cell-like memory cells via CD45RO/CCR7/CD25/CD127/CD95/CD27. The CDR3 is 13 amino acids. Germline V lookup: CDR1 MDHEN, CDR2 SYDVKM. Deletions cut 7 bases from V and 2 bases from J, with 11 bases between. As every portion of the isolated RNA was reverse transcribed, the sequencing read expressed TCRB transcripts. Some clones are missing from TCRdb's copy, which holds only in-frame ones; the method was immunoSEQ multiplex PCR. The table lists a few hundred thousand clones, more than 12% of them singletons, with about 0.02% in the top ten.

The chain carries TRBV28 and TRBJ1-2; D perhaps matches TRBD1 (5 bases). The sample taken for sequencing was naive CD4+ T cells from blood. This receptor was identified in a woman under 30 in good health. CDR3 residues: CASKDRTNYGYTF. Here the CDR3 DNA reads TGTGCCAGCAAAGACAGAACCAACTATGGCTACACCTTC.